Included here is one T cell receptor (beta chain) sequence, with context. No antigen is known for it. The use of a sample-barcoded 5' primer and a J-beta primer mix characterized a second PCR of roughly 7 to 11 cycles. MiXCR, applied by TCRdb to the 5' RACE reads, yields one record per CDR3 protein. The profile shows roughly 830,000 distinct CDR3 sequences, 55% to 65% of them singletons. The data were taken from a study of blood T cells in healthy people across ages. Extractions gave at least 5 micrograms of total RNA per sample. Findings and limits, study-wide: Across the age range, TCR beta diversity per million T cells fell in a roughly linear way. With donor CMV status unknown, expanded clonotype changes were possibly confounded.

Sequences were obtained from blood. This clonotype originated in a man aged 30 to 45 in good health.

The CDR3 bases are TGCGCCAGCAGCTTGGCACAGGGTGCCCTTAATGAGCAGTTCTTC. This encodes CASSLAQGALNEQFF. The rearrangement uses TRBV5-1 and TRBJ2-1; D is possibly TRBD1 (6 bases). The CDR3 contains 15 residues. Germline V lookup: CDR1 SGHRS, CDR2 YFSETQ. V was pared by 0 bases and J by 7 bases, with 14 bases between.